This T cell receptor (beta chain) was recorded in a study of blood T cell repertoires in COVID-19. TCRdb's copy holds only in-frame clones and misses some; the assay was immunoSEQ multiplex PCR. Among around 200,000 clones listed, around nine tenths were seen once. Trimming pared 4 bases from V and 0 bases from J, leaving 10 bases between. CDR1 MNHEY and CDR2 SVGAGI come from the germline V gene. The CDR3 runs to 16 residues. This sequence joins TRBV6-5 and TRBJ1-6; a weak D match, TRBD1 (6 bases). The receptor was isolated from a woman under 40 who had been exposed to COVID-19. Sequenced material: PBMCs or T cells enriched from blood (not recorded which). CDR3 sequence: CASSLGGGSYNSPLHF. CDR3 bases: TGTGCCAGCAGTTTGGGAGGGGGCTCCTATAATTCACCCCTCCACTTT.